This T cell receptor beta chain was documented in a study of blood T cell repertoires in COVID-19. Overall study: PBMCs, B-cell-depleted T cells, or T cells provided the cDNA or gDNA that made up the material.

The V and J ends lost 3 bases and 1 base respectively, with 9 bases between them. Germline V CDR1 and CDR2: LGHNA, YNFKEQ. The CDR3 is 14 residues long. The assay was immunoSEQ multiplex PCR, and TCRdb's table has in-frame clones only and misses some. The data show 200,000 or so clones, 83% seen once. This chain joins TRBV4-2 and TRBJ1-1; weak D call: TRBD1 (5 bases). The receptor was isolated from a woman between 45 and 65 years old who had been exposed to COVID-19. The sample taken for sequencing was PBMCs or T cells enriched from blood (not recorded which). In DNA form, the CDR3 reads TGTGCCAGCAGCCAGCAGGGTGCGAACACTGAAGCTTTCTTT. Encoded protein: CASSQQGANTEAFF.